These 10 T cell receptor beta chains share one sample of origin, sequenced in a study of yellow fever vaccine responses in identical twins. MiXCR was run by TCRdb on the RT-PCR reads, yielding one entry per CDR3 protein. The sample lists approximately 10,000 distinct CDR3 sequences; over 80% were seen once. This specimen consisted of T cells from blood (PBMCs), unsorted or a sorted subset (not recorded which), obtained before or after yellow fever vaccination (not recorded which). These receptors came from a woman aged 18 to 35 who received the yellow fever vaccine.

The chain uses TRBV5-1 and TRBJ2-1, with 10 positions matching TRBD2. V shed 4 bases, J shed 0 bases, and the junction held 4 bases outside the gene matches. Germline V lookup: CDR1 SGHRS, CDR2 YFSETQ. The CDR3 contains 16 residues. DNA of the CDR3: TGCGCCAGCAGCCCACTAGCGGGGAGCTCCTACAATGAGCAGTTCTTC. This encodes CASSPLAGSSYNEQFF.

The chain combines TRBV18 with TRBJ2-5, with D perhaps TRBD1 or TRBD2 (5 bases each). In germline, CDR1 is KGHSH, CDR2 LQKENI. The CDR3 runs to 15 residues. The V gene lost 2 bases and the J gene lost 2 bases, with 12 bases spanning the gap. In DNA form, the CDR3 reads TGTGCCAGCTCACCATTCGGGACGGTACAAGAGACCCAGTACTTC. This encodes CASSPFGTVQETQYF.

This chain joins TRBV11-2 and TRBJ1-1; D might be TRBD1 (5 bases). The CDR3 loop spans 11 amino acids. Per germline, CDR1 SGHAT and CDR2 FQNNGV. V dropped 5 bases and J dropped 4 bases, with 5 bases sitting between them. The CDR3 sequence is CASSQGTEAFF. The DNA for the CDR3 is TGTGCCAGCAGCCAGGGCACTGAAGCTTTCTTT.

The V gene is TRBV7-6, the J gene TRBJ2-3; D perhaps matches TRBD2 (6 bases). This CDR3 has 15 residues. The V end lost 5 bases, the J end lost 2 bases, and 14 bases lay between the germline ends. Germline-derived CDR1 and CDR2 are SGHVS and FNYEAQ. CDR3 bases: TGTGCCAGCAGCCTAGGCGGGACTTTCACAGATACGCAGTATTTT. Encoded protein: CASSLGGTFTDTQYF.

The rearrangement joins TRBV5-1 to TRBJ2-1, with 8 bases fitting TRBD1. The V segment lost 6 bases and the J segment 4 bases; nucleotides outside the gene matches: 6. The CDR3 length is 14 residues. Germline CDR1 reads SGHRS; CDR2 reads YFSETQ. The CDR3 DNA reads TGCGCCAGCACAGGGACAGGCCGTTACAATGAGCAGTTCTTC. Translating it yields CASTGTGRYNEQFF.

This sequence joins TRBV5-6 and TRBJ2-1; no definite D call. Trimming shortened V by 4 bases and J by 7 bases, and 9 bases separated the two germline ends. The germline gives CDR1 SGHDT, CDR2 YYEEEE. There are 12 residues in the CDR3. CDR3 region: CASSPHPNEQFF. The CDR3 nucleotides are TGTGCCAGCAGCCCACATCCGAATGAGCAGTTCTTC.

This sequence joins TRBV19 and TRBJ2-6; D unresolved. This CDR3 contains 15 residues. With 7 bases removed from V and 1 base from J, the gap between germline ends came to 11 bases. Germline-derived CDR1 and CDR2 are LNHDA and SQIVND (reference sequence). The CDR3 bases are TGTGCCAGTACTCCCGATTCATCTGGGGCCAACGTCCTGACTTTC. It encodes CASTPDSSGANVLTF.

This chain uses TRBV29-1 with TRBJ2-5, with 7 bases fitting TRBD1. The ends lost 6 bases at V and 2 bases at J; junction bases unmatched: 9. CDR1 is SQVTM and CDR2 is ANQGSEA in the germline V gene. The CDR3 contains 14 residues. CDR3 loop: CSVERPGQQETQYF. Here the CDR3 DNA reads TGCAGCGTGGAAAGACCGGGACAGCAAGAGACCCAGTACTTC.

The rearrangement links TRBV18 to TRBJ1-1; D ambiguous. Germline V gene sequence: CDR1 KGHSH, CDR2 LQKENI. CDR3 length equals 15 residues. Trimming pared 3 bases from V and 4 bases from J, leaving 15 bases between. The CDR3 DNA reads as TGTGCCAGCTCACCGATCTGCAGTTTGACCACTGAAGCTTTCTTT. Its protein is CASSPICSLTTEAFF.

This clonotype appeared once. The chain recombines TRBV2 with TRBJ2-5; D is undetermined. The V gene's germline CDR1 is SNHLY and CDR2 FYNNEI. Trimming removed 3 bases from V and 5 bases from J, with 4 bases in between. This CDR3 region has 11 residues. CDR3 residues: CASSDWETQYF. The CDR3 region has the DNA TGTGCCAGCAGTGATTGGGAGACCCAGTACTTC.